A single T cell receptor beta chain is shown here with its context. The source of the sample is a study of blood T cell repertoires in COVID-19. In the study overall: Sites in the United States, Italy and Spain provided acute and convalescent COVID-19 samples. T cells, B-cell-depleted T cells, or PBMCs supplied cDNA or gDNA.

Source study methods: Estimation of nucleated cell counts was performed using reference gene primer amplification. Clones were read by immunoSEQ multiplex PCR, and TCRdb kept only the in-frame ones, dropping some. Clone size and V and J calls were adopted from that table, with D and trimming inferred from the DNA. The data hold 130,000 to 150,000 clones, with around 90% observed a single time. The source of this sequence is a human donor in a cohort sampled during active COVID-19. The specimen was peripheral blood.

CDR3 bases: TGTGCCAGCAGCTTCGGGACCGGGGAGCTGTTTTTT. Protein: CASSFGTGELFF. The V gene is TRBV11-3, the J gene TRBJ2-2; D not resolved. This CDR3 spans 12 amino acids. The V gene's germline CDR1 is SGHNT and CDR2 YENEEA. V lost 3 bases and J lost 5, with 4 bases in between.